The 14 T cell receptor beta chains listed next were all sequenced from one sample in a study of T-cell reconstitution after alpha-beta-depleted transplantation in children. Unique molecular identifiers were incorporated when the TCRbeta library was constructed. One entry per CDR3 protein results from TCRdb running MiXCR on the PCR reads. Seen here are 500,000 to 750,000 distinct CDR3 sequences, over 10% observed once, and the top ten hold 2% to 2.5%. The material sequenced was PBMCs, mostly from graft donor cells, taken 360 days after TCRalphabeta/CD19-depleted stem cell transplant. All receptors come from a male patient aged 10 to 17 who had a stem cell transplant for acute myeloid leukemia, so the T cells may come from the graft donor.

The gene calls are TRBV29-1 and TRBJ2-3, with TRBD2 as a possible D gene (6 bases). V was cut by 8 bases and J by 2 bases, with 17 bases left in between. Germline V gene sequence: CDR1 SQVTM, CDR2 ANQGSEA. The CDR3 length is 14 residues. CDR3 amino acids: CSSRLDAYTDTQYF. CDR3 nucleotides: TGCAGCTCCCGACTAGACGCCTACACAGATACGCAGTATTTT.

V and J are TRBV5-1 and TRBJ2-2; 10 bases line up with TRBD2. This CDR3 is 16 amino acids long. CDR1 is SGHRS and CDR2 is YFSETQ in the germline V gene. Trimming at V came to 3 bases and at J to 9 bases, leaving 11 bases not matched to a gene. The CDR3 DNA follows: TGCGCCAGCAGCTGGACTAGCGGAAGCCCCGGTCGGGAGCTGTTTTTT. Translation gives CASSWTSGSPGRELFF.

This clonotype was observed a few times. The rearrangement joins TRBV25-1 to TRBJ2-5, with 9 bases fitting TRBD1. Germline CDR1 reads MGHDK; CDR2 reads SYGVNS. The length of the CDR3 is 15 residues. The trim removed 8 bases at V and 1 base at J, leaving 8 bases unmatched. CDR3 loop: CASGDRDRVQETQYF. The CDR3 bases are TGTGCCAGCGGGGACCGGGACAGGGTCCAAGAGACCCAGTACTTC.

This clonotype was detected only a few times. CDR3 nucleotides: TGTGCCAGCAGACATGACGGGTACACTGAAGCTTTCTTT. Translation: CASRHDGYTEAFF. This chain uses TRBV28 with TRBJ1-1; D unresolved. Germline CDR1 is MDHEN and CDR2 is SYDVKM. The germline V and J ends were trimmed by 6 bases and 3 bases, with 11 bases remaining between them. CDR3 length: 13 amino acids.

This chain connects TRBV12-3 or TRBV12-4 to TRBJ2-3; D may match TRBD1 or TRBD2 (5 bases each). The CDR3 runs to 12 residues. The V and J ends lost 5 bases and 13 bases respectively, with 16 bases between them. The DNA of the CDR3 is TGTGCCAGCAGTCCCCCTCTGGGGGTGGAGTATTTT. Its translation is CASSPPLGVEYF.

This clonotype occurred many times. CDR3 in amino acids: CSVEDPDRGESGELFF. In DNA form, the CDR3 reads TGCAGCGTTGAAGACCCTGACAGGGGTGAAAGCGGGGAGCTGTTTTTT. The chain has TRBV29-1 and TRBJ2-2, with 8 nucleotides matching TRBD1. The CDR3 extends over 16 amino acids. Germline CDR1 and CDR2: SQVTM and ANQGSEA. With V trimmed by 0 bases and J by 7 bases, 10 bases remained unmatched.

This clonotype has more than one count but fewer than ten. This rearrangement joins TRBV2 to TRBJ1-2; D remains unclear. The CDR3 totals 11 residues. Germline assignment: CDR1 SNHLY and CDR2 FYNNEI. V dropped 3 bases and J dropped 3 bases, with 2 bases sitting between them. The CDR3 loop reads CASSEYYGYTF. CDR3 DNA: TGTGCCAGCAGTGAGTACTATGGCTACACCTTC.

The genes are TRBV20-1 and TRBJ2-7; TRBD2 matches 9 bases. Germline CDR1 and CDR2: DFQATT and SNEGSKA (reference sequence). This CDR3 is 14 amino acids long. The CDR3 nucleotides are TGCAGCGTGATGAGGCTAGCGGGACATGGCGAGCAGTACTTC. This gives the protein CSVMRLAGHGEQYF.

This clonotype occurred many times. The J gene is TRBJ1-5, the V gene TRBV7-9, with D possibly being TRBD1 (5 bases). The CDR3 totals 15 residues. From germline, CDR1 is SEHNR and CDR2 FQNEAQ (reference sequence). The V and J ends lost 6 bases and 4 bases respectively, with 16 bases between them. For the CDR3, the DNA is TGTGCCAGCAGTCCCGCAGGGACGGGAAATCAGCCCCAGCATTTT. It codes for CASSPAGTGNQPQHF.

This clonotype was detected ten times or more. The chain's CDR3 is CASSPDRGLGQPQHF. CDR3 in DNA: TGTGCCAGCAGCCCGGACAGGGGGTTAGGTCAGCCCCAGCATTTT. The rearrangement links TRBV28 to TRBJ1-5; 10 nucleotides align to TRBD1. After removal of 6 bases from V and 6 bases from J, the junction contained 8 bases not matched to a gene. This CDR3 has 15 amino acids. Germline V gene lookup returns CDR1 MDHEN and CDR2 SYDVKM.

This clonotype has only a few counts. This chain connects TRBV19 to TRBJ2-1; 8 bases are a match to TRBD1. V lost 4 bases, J lost 5 bases, and 10 bases stayed unmatched. Germline CDR1 LNHDA, CDR2 SQIVND (reference sequence). The CDR3 loop spans 16 amino acids. CDR3 in DNA: TGTGCCAGTAGTACGTATCAGGGGGCGCAGAACAATGAGCAGTTCTTC. Amino acids: CASSTYQGAQNNEQFF.

The CDR3 DNA is TGTGCCAGCAGCTCGGACTCCAGGGGGGCTATCTCCTACGAGCAGTACTTC. As protein: CASSSDSRGAISYEQYF. V is TRBV7-8 and J is TRBJ2-7; D is possibly TRBD1 (7 bases). Germline values: CDR1 SGHVS, CDR2 FQNEAQ. The CDR3 is made up of 17 amino acids. Between the trimmed V and J ends, which lost 4 bases and 0 bases, there was a span of 19 bases. The variable domain in full, with the rest retrieved from reference TRBV7-8 and TRBJ2-7, is GAGVSQSPRYKVAKRGQDVALRCDPISGHVSLFWYQQALGQGPEFLTYFQNEAQLDKSGLPSDRFFAERPEGSVSTLKIQRTQQEDSAVYLCASSSDSRGAISYEQYFGPGTRLTVT.

This chain connects TRBV30 to TRBJ1-5; no clear D gene. The CDR3 length is 16 residues. Looked up from germline, CDR1 is GTSNPN and CDR2 is SVGIG (reference sequence). The V and J ends lost 0 bases and 2 bases respectively, with 14 bases between them. CDR3 loop: CAWSVKRLLRNQPQHF. The CDR3 DNA follows: TGTGCCTGGAGTGTAAAGAGGCTTTTACGCAATCAGCCCCAGCATTTT.

This clonotype was detected only a few times. V usage is TRBV18 and J usage is TRBJ2-5; D is unclear. There are 14 residues in the CDR3. V gave up 5 bases and J gave up 5 bases, with 15 bases separating them. Germline-derived CDR1 and CDR2 are KGHSH and LQKENI. CDR3 nucleotides: TGTGCCAGCTCATCCTGGAAGGATTCGGAGACCCAGTACTTC. It specifies CASSSWKDSETQYF.